A single sample is the source of the 4 T cell receptor beta chains below, sequenced in a study of cytomegalovirus exposure and HLA in healthy donors (dated by TCRdb to 2015 to 2018). The library relied on the immunoSEQ multiplex PCR assay. The multiplex PCR relied on a mix of 60 forward primers for TCR Vbeta segments and 13 reverse primers for TCR Jbeta segments. Entries here come from immuneACCESS through TCRdb and include only in-frame sequences with V and J called. Some clones fail to appear in such tables; in the studies checked, an unresolved V gene covers under half of the shortfall, and the cause of the remainder is unknown. The sample yields fewer than 130,000 clones; 60% to 75% were counted once. The top ten hold roughly a tenth of the sample. The source material was PBMCs. These receptor sequences come from a middle-aged man in good health and CMV-seropositive.

This clone turned up a few times. Compared with germline, one end of the junction differs, possibly owing to a read error. This sequence joins TRBV19 and TRBJ2-3; tentatively, D is TRBD2 (5 bases). CDR1 is LNHDA and CDR2 is SQIVND in the germline V gene (reference sequence). The CDR3 runs 14 residues. The CDR3 DNA reads TGTGCCAGTAGCGGGAACAGTCGCACAAATACGCAGTATTTT. Translation gives CASSGNSRTNTQYF.

The chain employs TRBV5-6 and TRBJ1-2; D perhaps matches TRBD1 (5 bases). The V and J ends lost 3 bases and 8 bases respectively, with 20 bases between them. Germline CDR1 is SGHDT and CDR2 is YYEEEE. The CDR3 spans 15 residues. The chain's CDR3 is CASSWTGLTLEGYTF. CDR3 sequence (DNA): TGTGCCAGCAGCTGGACGGGACTGACTTTAGAGGGCTACACCTTC.

This chain links TRBV10-3 with TRBJ1-6; D unresolved. CDR3 length equals 17 residues. Germline CDR1 and CDR2: ENHRY and SYGVKD. V dropped 0 bases and J dropped 10 bases, with 19 bases sitting between them. Here the CDR3 reads CAISESRGLSSKSPLHF. The CDR3 nucleotides are TGTGCCATCAGTGAGTCGCGAGGGTTGTCCTCGAAATCACCCCTCCACTTT.

V is TRBV2 and J is TRBJ2-5, with D possibly TRBD1 on 5 matching bases. V was cut by 5 bases and J by 2 bases, with 15 bases left in between. Germline lookup yields CDR1 SNHLY and CDR2 FYNNEI. This CDR3 is built from 15 residues. CDR3 coding DNA: TGTGCCAGCAGTCCCGGTACAGGTTCACAAGAGACCCAGTACTTC. This sequence encodes CASSPGTGSQETQYF.